The 2 T cell receptor beta chains presented below share a single source sample, sequenced in a study of T cell changes during pregnancy in multiple sclerosis. Data came from immunoSEQ multiplex PCR; TCRdb stores just in-frame clones and leaves some out. The data hold about 79,000 clones, with approximately 90% observed a single time. This material consisted of CD4+ T cells from peripheral blood mononuclear cells, taken in the second trimester of pregnancy. The receptors were gathered from a female donor with multiple sclerosis, enrolled in a pregnancy study.

The chain links TRBV5-4 to TRBJ1-3, with 8 bases that match TRBD1. This CDR3 has 15 amino acids. The ends lost 4 bases at V and 2 bases at J; junction bases unmatched: 5. Germline V lookup: CDR1 SGHNT, CDR2 YYREEE (reference sequence). CDR3 nucleotide sequence: TGTGCCAGCAGCACCCGGACAGGGACTGGAAACACCATATATTTT. The encoded protein is CASSTRTGTGNTIYF.

This rearrangement joins TRBV5-4 to TRBJ1-1, with TRBD1 as a possible D gene (6 bases). The CDR3 contains 13 residues. The germline V gene encodes CDR1 SGHNT and CDR2 YYREEE (reference sequence). V was cut by 2 bases and J by 7 bases, with 12 bases left in between. CDR3 nucleotides: TGTGCCAGCAGCTTCCCTGGACAGTATGAAGCTTTCTTT. It specifies CASSFPGQYEAFF. The full variable domain, completed using reference TRBV5-4 and TRBJ1-1, is ETGVTQSPTHLIKTRGQQVTLRCSSQSGHNTVSWYQQALGQGPQFIFQYYREEENGRGNFPPRFSGLQFPNYSSELNVNALELDDSALYLCASSFPGQYEAFFGQGTRLTVV.